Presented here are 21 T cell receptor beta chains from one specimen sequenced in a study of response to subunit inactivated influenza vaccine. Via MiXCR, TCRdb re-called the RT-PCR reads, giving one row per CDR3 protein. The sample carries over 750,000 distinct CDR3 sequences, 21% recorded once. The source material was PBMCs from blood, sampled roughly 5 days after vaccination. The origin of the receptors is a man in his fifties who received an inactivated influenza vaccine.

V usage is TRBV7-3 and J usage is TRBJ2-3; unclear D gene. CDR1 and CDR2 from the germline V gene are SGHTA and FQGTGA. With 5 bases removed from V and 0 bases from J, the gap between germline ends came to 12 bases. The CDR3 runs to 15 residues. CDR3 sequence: CASSPWSSSTDTQYF. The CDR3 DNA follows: TGTGCCAGCAGCCCCTGGTCCTCTAGCACAGATACGCAGTATTTT. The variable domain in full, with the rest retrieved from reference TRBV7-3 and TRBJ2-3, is GAGVSQTPSNKVTEKGKYVELRCDPISGHTALYWYRQSLGQGPEFLIYFQGTGAADDSGLPNDRFFAVRPEGSVSTLKIQRTERGDSAVYLCASSPWSSSTDTQYFGPGTRLTVL.

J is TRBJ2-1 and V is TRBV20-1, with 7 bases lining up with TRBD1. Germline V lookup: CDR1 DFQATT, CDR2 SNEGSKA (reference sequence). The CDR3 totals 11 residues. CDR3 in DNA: TGCAGCGGACAGGTCGAGAATGAGCAGTTCTTC. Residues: CSGQVENEQFF.

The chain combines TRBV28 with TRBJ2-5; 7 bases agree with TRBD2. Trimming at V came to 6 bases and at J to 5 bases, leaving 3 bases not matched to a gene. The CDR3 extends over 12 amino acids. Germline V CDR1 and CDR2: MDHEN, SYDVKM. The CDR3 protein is CASRGGWETQYF. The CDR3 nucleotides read TGTGCCAGCAGGGGGGGGTGGGAGACCCAGTACTTC.

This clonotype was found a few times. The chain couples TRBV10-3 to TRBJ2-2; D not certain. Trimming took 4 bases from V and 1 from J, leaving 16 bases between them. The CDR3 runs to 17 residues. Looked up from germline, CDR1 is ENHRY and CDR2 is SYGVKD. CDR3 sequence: CAISGSQREKNTGELFF. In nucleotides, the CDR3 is TGTGCCATCAGTGGCTCCCAAAGAGAAAAGAACACCGGGGAGCTGTTTTTT.

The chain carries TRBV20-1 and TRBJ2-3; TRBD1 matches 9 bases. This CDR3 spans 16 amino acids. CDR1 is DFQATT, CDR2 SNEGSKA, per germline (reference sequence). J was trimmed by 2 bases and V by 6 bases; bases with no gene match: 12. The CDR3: CSAFPQTGGLTDTQYF. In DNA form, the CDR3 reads TGCAGTGCCTTCCCTCAAACAGGGGGCCTCACAGATACGCAGTATTTT.

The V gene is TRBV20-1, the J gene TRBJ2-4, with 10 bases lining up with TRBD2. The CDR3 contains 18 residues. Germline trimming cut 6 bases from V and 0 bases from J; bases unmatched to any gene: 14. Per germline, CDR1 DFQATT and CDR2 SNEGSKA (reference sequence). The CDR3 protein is CSARGLAGDVLAKNIQYF. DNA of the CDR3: TGCAGTGCCCGTGGGCTAGCGGGGGATGTTCTAGCCAAAAACATTCAGTACTTC.

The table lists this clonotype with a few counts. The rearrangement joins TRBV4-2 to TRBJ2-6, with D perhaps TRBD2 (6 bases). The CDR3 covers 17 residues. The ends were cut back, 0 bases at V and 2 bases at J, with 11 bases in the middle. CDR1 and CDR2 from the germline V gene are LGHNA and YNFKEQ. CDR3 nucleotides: TGTGCCAGCAGCCAAGATGGAGGGCGGGCTGGGGCCAACGTCCTGACTTTC. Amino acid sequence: CASSQDGGRAGANVLTF.

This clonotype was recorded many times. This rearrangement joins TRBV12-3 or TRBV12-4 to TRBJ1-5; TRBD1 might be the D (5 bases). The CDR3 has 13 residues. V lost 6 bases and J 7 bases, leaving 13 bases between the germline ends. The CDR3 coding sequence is TGTGCCAGCAGCCCAGAGGGGAACCAGCCCCAGCATTTT. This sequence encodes CASSPEGNQPQHF.

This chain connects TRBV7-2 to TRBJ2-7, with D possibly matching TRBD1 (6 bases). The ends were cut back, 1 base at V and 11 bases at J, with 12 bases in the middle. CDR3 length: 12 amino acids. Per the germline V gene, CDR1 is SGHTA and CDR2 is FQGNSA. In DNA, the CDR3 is TGTGCCAGCAGCTTAGACCAGGGGAAGGAGTACTTC. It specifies CASSLDQGKEYF. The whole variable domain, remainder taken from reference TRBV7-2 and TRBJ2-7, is GAGVSQSPSNKVTEKGKDVELRCDPISGHTALYWYRQSLGQGLEFLIYFQGNSAPDKSGLPSDRFSAERTGGSVSTLTIQRTQQEDSAVYLCASSLDQGKEYFGPGTRLTVT.

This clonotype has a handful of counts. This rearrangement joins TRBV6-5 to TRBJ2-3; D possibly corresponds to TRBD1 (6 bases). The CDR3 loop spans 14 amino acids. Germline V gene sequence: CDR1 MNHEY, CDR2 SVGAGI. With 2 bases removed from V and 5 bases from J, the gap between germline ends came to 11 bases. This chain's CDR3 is CASSYGGGEDTQYF. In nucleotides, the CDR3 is TGTGCCAGCAGTTACGGGGGCGGAGAAGATACGCAGTATTTT.

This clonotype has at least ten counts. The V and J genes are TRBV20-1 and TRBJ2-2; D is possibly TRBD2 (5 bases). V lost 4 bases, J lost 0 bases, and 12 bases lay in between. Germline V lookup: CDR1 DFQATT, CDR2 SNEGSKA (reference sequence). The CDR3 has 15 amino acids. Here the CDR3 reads CSATSSGTNTGELFF. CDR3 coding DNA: TGCAGTGCTACCTCGAGCGGAACGAACACCGGGGAGCTGTTTTTT.

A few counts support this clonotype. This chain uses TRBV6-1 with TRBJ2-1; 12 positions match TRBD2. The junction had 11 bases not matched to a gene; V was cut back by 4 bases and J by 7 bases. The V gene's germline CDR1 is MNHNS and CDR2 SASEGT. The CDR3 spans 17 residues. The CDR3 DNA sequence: TGTGCCAGCAGTGTCCCTAGCGGGAGGGCCGAGACGAATGAGCAGTTCTTC. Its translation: CASSVPSGRAETNEQFF.

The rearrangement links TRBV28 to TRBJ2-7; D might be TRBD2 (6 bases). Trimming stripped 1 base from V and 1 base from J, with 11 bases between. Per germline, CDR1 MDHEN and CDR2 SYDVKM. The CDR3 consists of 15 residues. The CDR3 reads CASSLLRGMSYEQYF. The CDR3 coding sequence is TGTGCCAGCAGTTTATTGCGGGGTATGTCCTACGAGCAGTACTTC.

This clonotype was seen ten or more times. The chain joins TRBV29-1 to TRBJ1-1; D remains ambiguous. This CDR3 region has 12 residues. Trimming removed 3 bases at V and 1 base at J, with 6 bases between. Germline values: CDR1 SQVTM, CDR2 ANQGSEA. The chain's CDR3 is CSVDPGNTEAFF. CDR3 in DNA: TGCAGCGTTGATCCCGGGAACACTGAAGCTTTCTTT.

CDR3 sequence: CASSFPGAGEQYF. The DNA for the CDR3 is TGTGCCAGCAGCTTTCCGGGGGCGGGGGAGCAGTACTTC. V is TRBV7-2 and J is TRBJ2-7; possibly TRBD1 or TRBD2 for D (6 bases each). The CDR3 length is 13 residues. With 3 bases removed from V and 7 bases from J, the gap between germline ends came to 13 bases. Germline V CDR1 and CDR2: SGHTA, FQGNSA.

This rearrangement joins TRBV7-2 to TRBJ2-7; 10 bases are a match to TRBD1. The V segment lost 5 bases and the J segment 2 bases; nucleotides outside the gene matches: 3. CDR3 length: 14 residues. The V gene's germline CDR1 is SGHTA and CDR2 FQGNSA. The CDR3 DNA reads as TGTGCCAGCAGCGCGACAGGGGGCCCCTACGAGCAGTACTTC. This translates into CASSATGGPYEQYF.

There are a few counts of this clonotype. The CDR3 is CASSLSGASTGELFF. DNA for the CDR3: TGTGCCAGCAGCTTATCTGGGGCCTCCACCGGGGAGCTGTTTTTT. The chain recombines TRBV7-3 with TRBJ2-2; TRBD1 might be the D (5 bases). The germline V gene encodes CDR1 SGHTA and CDR2 FQGTGA. V shed 2 bases and J shed 4 bases, with 11 bases lying between them. CDR3 length: 15 residues.

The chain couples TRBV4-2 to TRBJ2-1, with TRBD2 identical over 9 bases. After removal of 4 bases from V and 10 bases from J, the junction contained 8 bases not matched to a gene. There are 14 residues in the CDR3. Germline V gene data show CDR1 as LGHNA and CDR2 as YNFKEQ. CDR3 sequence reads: CASSPEAGGTEQFF. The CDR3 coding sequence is TGTGCCAGCAGCCCGGAGGCGGGGGGGACGGAGCAGTTCTTC.

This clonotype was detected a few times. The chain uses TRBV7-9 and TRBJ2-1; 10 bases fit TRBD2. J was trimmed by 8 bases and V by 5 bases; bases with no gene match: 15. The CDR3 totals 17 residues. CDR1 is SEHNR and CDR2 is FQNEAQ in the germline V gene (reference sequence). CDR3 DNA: TGTGCCAGCAGCCGCGTTTCCAGCGGGAGGGTCCGGTATGAGCAGTTCTTC. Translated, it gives CASSRVSSGRVRYEQFF.

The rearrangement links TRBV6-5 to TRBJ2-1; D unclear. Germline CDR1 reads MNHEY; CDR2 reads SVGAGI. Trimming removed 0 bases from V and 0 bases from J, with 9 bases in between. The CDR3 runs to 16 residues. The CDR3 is CASSYSRLSSYNEQFF. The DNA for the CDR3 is TGTGCCAGCAGTTACTCGCGGTTGAGCTCCTACAATGAGCAGTTCTTC.

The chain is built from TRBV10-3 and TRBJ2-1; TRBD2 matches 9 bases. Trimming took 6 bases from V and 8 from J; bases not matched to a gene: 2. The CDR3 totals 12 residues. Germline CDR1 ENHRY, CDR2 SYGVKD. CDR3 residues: CAIREREDEQFF. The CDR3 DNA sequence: TGTGCCATCAGGGAGCGGGAGGATGAGCAGTTCTTC.